This entry is about one T cell receptor (beta chain). The sample is drawn from a study of blood T cell repertoires in COVID-19. In the study overall: The samples span acute and convalescent COVID-19 from the United States, Italy and Spain. Sources were T cells, B-cell-depleted T cells, or PBMCs; the material itself was cDNA or gDNA.

The CDR3 consists of 13 residues. The ends were cut back, 7 bases at V and 6 bases at J, with 13 bases in the middle. Looked up from germline, CDR1 is LNHDA and CDR2 is SQIVND (reference sequence). How the authors handled the data: Reference gene primer amplification in the assay estimated nucleated cell counts. Method: immunoSEQ multiplex PCR; TCRdb's copy keeps in-frame clones and lacks some. Clonal size and the V and J genes are those of that table, whereas D and trimming came from the DNA. The sample consists of 170,000 or so clones, around 90% of them appearing once. The clonotype comes from a man in his sixties with COVID-19, enrolled during active disease. This chain links TRBV19 with TRBJ1-5; maybe TRBD1 (6 bases). Sequenced: peripheral blood. The CDR3 spells CASTTGLGQPQHF. The CDR3 nucleotides are TGTGCCAGTACAACAGGGTTGGGTCAGCCCCAGCATTTT.